Listed here are 16 T cell receptor beta chains from one sample, sequenced in a study of blood T cells in healthy people across ages. A sample-barcoded 5' primer and a J-beta primer mix were used in a second PCR of roughly 7 to 11 cycles. A single record per CDR3 protein comes from TCRdb applying MiXCR to the 5' RACE reads. Seen here are some 1,000,000 distinct CDR3 sequences, almost 25% observed once, and the top ten hold about 0.8%. The same data also went into a second study, on T cells of mothers and their children.

The sample was blood. Receptors were obtained from a girl under 10 years old in good health.

The chain joins TRBV28 to TRBJ2-5, with 8 bases identical to TRBD1. The DNA matches TRBJ2-7 better at its end, which makes the J call doubtful. The germline V gene has CDR1 MDHEN and CDR2 SYDVKM. CDR3 length: 17 amino acids. CDR3 sequence reads: CASTSLVVDRDFDEQYF. DNA of the CDR3: TGTGCCAGCACCTCCCTGGTCGTGGACAGGGACTTTGACGAGCAGTACTTC.

This clonotype was found a few times. The CDR3 here is CSAAGRTDTQYF. The CDR3 DNA is TGCAGTGCGGCGGGTAGGACAGATACGCAGTATTTT. V and J are TRBV20-1 and TRBJ2-3; tentative D call: TRBD2 (5 bases). CDR1 DFQATT and CDR2 SNEGSKA come from the germline V gene (reference sequence). The CDR3 length is 12 residues. V was cut by 6 bases and J by 3 bases, with 10 bases left in between.

CDR3 sequence (DNA): TGTGCCAGCAGCCCTAGACAGGGGGTAAATGAAAAACTGTTTTTT. Encoded protein: CASSPRQGVNEKLFF. The chain has TRBV7-9 and TRBJ1-4, with TRBD1 matching over 9 bases. V lost 5 bases and J lost 5; bases outside the gene matches: 6. Looked up from germline, CDR1 is SEHNR and CDR2 is FQNEAQ (reference sequence). CDR3 length equals 15 residues.

The chain employs TRBV7-2 and TRBJ2-5, with unresolved D. Near its end, the DNA agrees better with TRBJ2-7, so the J call may be wrong. The V gene's germline CDR1 is SGHTA and CDR2 FQGNSA. CDR3 length equals 13 residues. In DNA, the CDR3 is TGTGCCAGCAGCTTAGGTCATAGTGACGAGCAGTACTTC. Translated, it gives CASSLGHSDEQYF.

This clonotype has a handful of counts. This chain links TRBV5-1 with TRBJ2-7; D not resolved. V gave up 4 bases and J gave up 2 bases, with 7 bases separating them. The CDR3 runs to 12 residues. The germline gives CDR1 SGHRS, CDR2 YFSETQ. The CDR3 coding sequence is TGCGCCAGCAGCGTAAATACCTACGAGCAGTACTTC. This translates into CASSVNTYEQYF.

The chain combines TRBV20-1 with TRBJ2-3, with D perhaps TRBD1 or TRBD2 (6 bases each). This CDR3 region has 11 residues. Germline lookup yields CDR1 DFQATT and CDR2 SNEGSKA (reference sequence). V lost 2 bases and J lost 11, with 11 bases in between. The CDR3 reads CSARIGGRQYF. CDR3 sequence (DNA): TGCAGTGCTAGAATTGGGGGGCGGCAGTATTTT.

Here the CDR3 DNA reads TGTGCCAGCAGTTTGATCGGGACAGGGGAAGAGACCCAGTACTTC. Translation gives CASSLIGTGEETQYF. This chain links TRBV28 with TRBJ2-1; TRBD1 aligns across 10 bases. TRBJ2-5 explains the end of the DNA better; the J call may be wrong. From germline, CDR1 is MDHEN and CDR2 SYDVKM. The CDR3 has 15 amino acids.

This clonotype has more than one count but fewer than ten. This chain connects TRBV29-1 to TRBJ1-2; D not resolved. Germline values: CDR1 SQVTM, CDR2 ANQGSEA. Trimming cost V 5 bases and J 8 bases, with 15 bases left between them. The CDR3 length is 12 residues. CDR3 coding DNA: TGCAGCGTTCGTGACATCCAAGGCGGCTACACCTTC. Encoded protein: CSVRDIQGGYTF. Looking up the rest from reference TRBV29-1 and TRBJ1-2 gives the full variable domain: SAVISQKPSRDICQRGTSLTIQCQVDSQVTMMFWYRQQPGQSLTLIATANQGSEATYESGFVIDKFPISRPNLTFSTLTVSNMSPEDSSIYLCSVRDIQGGYTFGSGTRLTVV.

The V call is TRBV7-9, the J call TRBJ2-1, with D possibly being TRBD1 (5 bases). Germline CDR1 is SEHNR and CDR2 is FQNEAQ (reference sequence). Between the trimmed V and J ends, which lost 0 bases and 2 bases, there was a span of 11 bases. There are 16 residues in the CDR3. CDR3 sequence: CASSLARGPAYNEQFF. In DNA, the CDR3 is TGTGCCAGCAGCTTAGCTAGGGGCCCCGCCTACAATGAGCAGTTCTTC.

The rearrangement links TRBV20-1 to TRBJ2-1; 8 positions match TRBD2. Per the germline V gene, CDR1 is DFQATT and CDR2 is SNEGSKA (reference sequence). The V segment lost 8 bases and the J segment 0 bases; nucleotides outside the gene matches: 24. CDR3 length: 20 residues. Here the CDR3 reads CSRGPVTLAGGLSSYNEQFF. The CDR3 bases are TGCAGTCGGGGCCCGGTAACGCTAGCGGGCGGCCTTAGCTCCTACAATGAGCAGTTCTTC.

The V gene is TRBV10-3, the J gene TRBJ2-5, with unresolved D. This CDR3 has 13 residues. V was trimmed by 9 bases and J by 3 bases, leaving 14 bases between them. Germline CDR1 reads ENHRY; CDR2 reads SYGVKD. The DNA of the CDR3 is TGTGCCATTGGATCGGGTGGAGAAGAGACCCAGTACTTC. The encoded protein is CAIGSGGEETQYF.

This clonotype was detected only a few times. V and J are TRBV5-1 and TRBJ1-2, with D maybe TRBD1 (6 bases). The V and J ends lost 4 bases and 2 bases respectively, with 12 bases between them. This CDR3 comprises 14 residues. From germline, CDR1 is SGHRS and CDR2 YFSETQ. The CDR3 is CASSLFQGNYGYTF. The CDR3 bases are TGCGCCAGCAGCCTCTTTCAGGGGAACTATGGCTACACCTTC.

This clonotype was detected a few times. The chain is built from TRBV18 and TRBJ2-5; D may be TRBD1 (5 bases). The CDR3 runs to 13 residues. Germline-derived CDR1 and CDR2 are KGHSH and LQKENI. V shed 6 bases and J shed 4 bases, with 12 bases lying between them. The CDR3: CASSWTTGETQYF. The DNA for the CDR3 is TGTGCCAGCTCCTGGACAACAGGAGAGACCCAGTACTTC.

The J gene is TRBJ2-6, the V gene TRBV7-9; weak D call: TRBD2 (5 bases). The germline V gene encodes CDR1 SEHNR and CDR2 FQNEAQ (reference sequence). The CDR3 totals 16 residues. V was shortened by 5 bases and J by 0 bases, with 11 bases between the two germline ends. CDR3 protein: CASSADGLSGANVLTF. The CDR3 bases are TGTGCCAGCAGCGCCGACGGACTCTCTGGGGCCAACGTCCTGACTTTC.

The J gene is TRBJ1-1, the V gene TRBV6-5; TRBD1 aligns across 7 bases. The CDR3 is made up of 17 amino acids. Germline-derived CDR1 and CDR2 are MNHEY and SVGAGI. Losses at the gene ends were 2 bases for V and 0 bases for J; bases not matched to a gene: 9. The DNA for the CDR3 is TGTGCCAGCAGTTACGACAGGGTTCTTCAGGTGAACACTGAAGCTTTCTTT. This sequence encodes CASSYDRVLQVNTEAFF.

There are many counts of this clonotype. Compared with germline, one end of the junction differs, possibly owing to a read error. V and J are TRBV4-3 and TRBJ2-7; possible D gene TRBD1, 6 bases. The CDR3 sequence is 13 residues long. Germline CDR1 LGHNA, CDR2 YSLEER. The CDR3 DNA reads as TGTGCCAGCAGCCAAGACAGGACCTACGAGCAGTACTTC. Amino acid sequence: CASSQDRTYEQYF.